A selection of T cell receptor beta chains follows, all from one sample in a study of identical twins. From the 5' RACE reads, TCRdb called clonotypes with MiXCR, one entry per CDR3 protein. The repertoire consists of a few hundred thousand distinct CDR3 sequences, with approximately 8.6% occurring once and the leading ten covering less than 4%. The sample also formed part of further work on yellow fever vaccine responses in identical twins.

Sequencing input: CD8+ T cells sorted from blood. Receptors were obtained from a woman between 18 and 29 years old in good health. CDR3s include the opening cysteine and the closing phenylalanine or tryptophan. A D gene is named only where the DNA matches it firmly. Clone size, where shown, is once, few, many, or a class for clones that have expanded.

>.|12|TRBJ2-2|many|TRBV7-9
CASSRPDGELFF
TGTGCCAGCAGCCGTCCAGACGGGGAGCTGTTTTTT
>.|12|TRBJ2-3|.|TRBV7-8
CASSLSPDTQYF
TGTGCCAGCAGCTTATCACCGGATACGCAGTATTTT
>TRBD1|17|TRBJ2-5|many|TRBV11-2
CASSLPWTGAPLETQYF
TGTGCCAGCAGCTTACCATGGACAGGGGCCCCGTTGGAGACCCAGTACTTC
>.|12|TRBJ2-7|many|TRBV27
CASSLYGYEQYF
TGTGCCAGCAGTTTATACGGCTACGAGCAGTACTTC
>.|14|TRBJ2-2|.|TRBV9
CASSLYPYTGELFF
TGTGCCAGCAGTCTATACCCTTATACCGGGGAGCTGTTTTTT
>.|18|TRBJ2-5|.|TRBV4-1
CASSHGEETGPNEETQYF
TGCGCCAGCAGCCATGGGGAGGAGACAGGTCCCAATGAAGAGACCCAGTACTTC
>TRBD1|15|TRBJ1-1|many|TRBV25-1
CASSTHRGPNTEAFF
TGTGCCAGCAGTACCCACAGGGGCCCGAACACTGAAGCTTTCTTT
>.|16|TRBJ2-1|many|TRBV29-1
CSAEGVETVIYNEQFF
TGCAGCGCCGAAGGGGTTGAGACAGTCATTTACAATGAGCAGTTCTTC
>.|14|TRBJ1-6|many|TRBV9
CASSLTGVESPLHF
TGTGCCAGCAGCCTTACCGGGGTGGAGTCACCCCTCCACTTT
>.|17|TRBJ2-7|.|TRBV3-1
CASSHAAGPTPSYEQYF
TGTGCCAGCAGCCACGCCGCGGGGCCAACCCCCTCCTACGAGCAGTACTTC
>TRBD1|16|TRBJ1-4|few|TRBV12-3/TRBV12-4
CASRPTGGTTNEKLFF
TGTGCCAGCAGACCAACAGGGGGTACGACTAATGAAAAACTGTTTTTT
>.|17|TRBJ2-7|few|TRBV6-2/TRBV6-3
CASSYSLNPAGPYEQYF
TGTGCCAGCAGTTACTCCTTAAATCCGGCGGGACCTTACGAGCAGTACTTC
>.|12|TRBJ1-2|few|TRBV20-1
CSAGGSEHGYTF
TGCAGTGCCGGGGGGAGCGAACATGGCTACACCTTC
>TRBD2|15|TRBJ2-1|once|TRBV7-3
CASSLQRGGTDEQFF
TGTGCCAGCAGCCTCCAGCGGGGGGGCACCGATGAGCAGTTCTTC
>TRBD2|15|TRBJ2-3|many|TRBV20-1
CSPLLLAGGTDTQYF
TGCAGCCCCCTCCTCCTAGCGGGAGGCACAGATACGCAGTATTTT
>.|15|TRBJ2-1|many|TRBV5-1
CASSLGRPSYNEQFF
TGCGCCAGCAGCTTGGGTCGGCCGTCCTACAATGAGCAGTTCTTC
>.|14|TRBJ2-1|many|TRBV12-3/TRBV12-4
CASSSYRDYNEQFF
TGTGCCAGCAGTTCCTACCGGGACTACAATGAGCAGTTCTTC
>TRBD2|16|TRBJ2-3|many|TRBV24-1
CATSDTGLAGTDTQYF
TGTGCCACCAGTGACACGGGACTAGCTGGCACAGATACGCAGTATTTT
>TRBD2|17|TRBJ2-2|.|TRBV10-3
CAIRGALAGDPTGELFF
TGTGCCATCAGAGGTGCGCTAGCGGGAGACCCAACCGGGGAGCTGTTTTTT
>TRBD1|15|TRBJ2-4|.|TRBV4-3
CASSQDRGLVGIQYF
TGCGCCAGCAGCCAAGACAGGGGGCTGGTAGGCATTCAGTACTTC
>TRBD1|16|TRBJ2-3|few|TRBV25-1
CASRGLGTGGADTQYF
TGTGCCAGCAGGGGTCTAGGGACAGGGGGCGCGGATACGCAGTATTTT
>TRBD1|15|TRBJ2-7|few|TRBV29-1
CSVEIGTGSTYEQYF
TGCAGCGTTGAAATCGGGACAGGGTCCACCTACGAGCAGTACTTC
>TRBD1|17|TRBJ2-3|.|TRBV7-2
CASSFPGQGDHTDTQYF
TGTGCCAGCAGCTTCCCGGGACAGGGAGACCACACAGATACGCAGTATTTT
>.|15|TRBJ2-7|.|TRBV6-2/TRBV6-3
CASSYLDWTSYEQYF
TGTGCCAGCAGTTACCTGGACTGGACCTCCTACGAGCAGTACTTC
>.|12|TRBJ2-7|many|TRBV29-1
CSVGSRFDEQYF
TGCAGCGTTGGGTCCCGATTTGACGAGCAGTACTTC
>.|14|TRBJ2-7|many|TRBV4-3
CASSQEPGTYEQYF
TGCGCCAGCAGCCAAGAACCGGGGACGTACGAGCAGTACTTC
>.|12|TRBJ2-3|.|TRBV3-1
CASSQALDTQYF
TGTGCCAGCAGCCAAGCACTGGATACGCAGTATTTT
>TRBD2|17|TRBJ2-7|many|TRBV4-3
CASSQDSLAGGSYEQYF
TGCGCCAGCAGCCAAGATTCATTAGCGGGAGGCTCCTACGAGCAGTACTTC
>.|15|TRBJ2-7|.|TRBV6-4
CASSDDGGPRNEQYF
TGTGCCAGCAGTGACGATGGGGGGCCTCGGAACGAGCAGTACTTC
>.|16|TRBJ1-1|few|TRBV28
CASRTVRALRDTEAFF
TGTGCCAGCAGGACGGTTCGGGCCCTAAGGGACACTGAAGCTTTCTTT
>TRBD1|14|TRBJ2-5|.|TRBV24-1
CATSDRTGEETQYF
TGTGCCACCAGTGACCGTACAGGGGAAGAGACCCAGTACTTC
>.|17|TRBJ2-2|many|TRBV29-1
CSVEDKKGRGTVGELFF
TGCAGCGTTGAAGATAAAAAGGGACGGGGGACCGTCGGGGAGCTGTTTTTT
>TRBD1|18|TRBJ2-5|.|TRBV10-3
CAISEEDRVPAGQETQYF
TGTGCCATCAGTGAGGAGGACAGGGTACCGGCGGGACAAGAGACCCAGTACTTC
>TRBD1|13|TRBJ2-5|few|TRBV29-1
CSVWTGGGETQYF
TGCAGCGTTTGGACAGGGGGTGGAGAGACCCAGTACTTC
>TRBD2|16|TRBJ2-2|.|TRBV4-2
CASSPLAGASTGELFF
TGTGCCAGCAGCCCGCTAGCGGGGGCCTCCACCGGGGAGCTGTTTTTT
>TRBD1|13|TRBJ2-7|.|TRBV10-2
CASSGQLSNWMYF
TGCGCCAGCTCGGGACAGCTCTCCAATTGGATGTACTTC
>.|13|TRBJ2-2|few|TRBV6-4
CASSDSVPGELFF
TGTGCCAGCAGTGACTCGGTACCCGGGGAGCTGTTTTTT
>.|18|TRBJ2-3|few|TRBV28
CASSLDYMKARSTDTQYF
TGTGCCAGCAGTTTGGACTACATGAAAGCGAGAAGCACAGATACGCAGTATTTT
>TRBD2|15|TRBJ2-5|.|TRBV6-5
CASSYGTSLVETQYF
TGTGCCAGCAGTTACGGGACTAGTCTTGTGGAGACCCAGTACTTC
>.|13|TRBJ2-7|many|TRBV12-3/TRBV12-4
CASSPTGPYEQYF
TGTGCCAGCAGTCCCACAGGTCCCTACGAGCAGTACTTC
>TRBD2|15|TRBJ2-3|few|TRBV5-1
CASSPGLADTDTQYF
TGCGCCAGCAGCCCTGGACTAGCGGACACAGATACGCAGTATTTT